Here is one TCR beta chain with its context. This clonotype was seen repeatedly, ten times or more. The antigen it binds to is not known. Base qualities are missing; no much larger clone stands one base away. The data are from a study of T-cell memory formation after mild COVID-19 (dated by TCRdb to 2020 to 2022). About the study as a whole: Most TCR sequence clusters were specific to one of the two donors. T-cell clones expanding and contracting after mild COVID-19 in a couple of donors were tracked by longitudinal TCRalpha and TCRbeta repertoire sequencing. Two young, previously healthy adult volunteers, one female and one male, were included in the cohort. Results and caveats for the whole study, not just this receptor: Only a couple of mild cases were covered by the study, and larger cohorts that include severe cases with pre-infection samples were considered necessary. Contracting CD4+ clones were located mainly in the CM and EM memory subsets, whereas CD8+ clones were found to be enriched in EMRA. The detection of some responding clones in pre-infection memory suggests that pre-existing cross-reactive memory T cells joined the SARS-CoV-2 response. Whether the second-wave clones peaking on day 37 were SARS-CoV-2 specific was not confirmed. From day 15 to 85, contracting clones showed balanced CD4/CD8 phenotypes, whereas a second wave of clones that expanded from day 15 to 37 leaned towards CD4+.

Sequencing relied on an Illumina NovaSeq 6000. Using 5'RACE with constant-segment primers, TCRalpha and TCRbeta cDNA libraries were constructed, with sample barcodes and unique molecular identifiers added in the process. RNA was extracted from every sample with Trizol reagent. The libraries were amplified in two PCR steps, and the second step added a second sample barcode and Illumina TruSeq adapters. Sequencing of libraries was performed on an Illumina NovaSeq with 2 x 150 bp paired-end reads. In the authors' own workflow: The reads were demultiplexed and collapsed into UMI-guided consensus sequences using migec v1.2.7. Using mixcr v2.1.11, UMI consensuses were aligned to TRA and TRB V and J templates and then assembled into clonotypes. A clonotype was counted as expanded or contracted only when both edgeR and NoisET called the clonotype significant, with the noise models trained on biological replicates. For edgeR calls, the thresholds were a false discovery rate-adjusted p below 0.01 and a log2 fold-change of 1. PCA with hierarchical clustering of max-normalized trajectories of the 1000 most abundant clonotypes was used as exploratory dynamics analysis. The CD4 or CD8 phenotype of responding clones was assigned using the separately sequenced CD4+ and CD8+ repertoires. TCRdb ran its own pipeline on the public reads, namely fastp trimming at Q25 and MiXCR clone calling, and kept in-frame beta chains. Every distinct CDR3 protein forms one entry, paired with its most common genes and DNA. For this entry, the V and J calls and clone size follow TCRdb and not the study's own pipeline. For this sample the table gives about 270,000 distinct CDR3 sequences, of which around 15% were detected only once. The top ten clonotypes cover more than 20% of the sample.

Ficoll-Paque density gradient centrifugation was used to isolate PBMCs. Clipping removes 0 bases from V and 3 bases from J, with 4 as the unmatched junction base count. Sequences SGDLS (CDR1) and YYNGEE (CDR2) are obtained from the germline V gene. The CDR3 runs 15 residues from the cysteine to the phenylalanine. Of the read, only the CDR3 DNA is kept; its 45 bases are in frame from base 1. The clonotype was recovered from a man younger than 35 who had mild COVID-19 (a few samples of this study predate the infection). The sample titles of this study are shuffled in the database, so cell type and time point are left out; the donor was told from shared clones. The chain is encoded by TRBV9 joined to TRBJ2-3; TRBD2 agrees with 7 junctional bases. Sequencing was carried out using PBMCs or a T cell subset sorted from them (not recorded which). The CDR3 here reads CASSVEWGGTDTQYF. At the DNA level, the sequence is TGTGCCAGCAGCGTAGAGTGGGGGGGAACAGATACGCAGTATTTT.